This T cell receptor beta chain was obtained from a study of blood T cell repertoires in COVID-19. Germline CDR1 reads MNHEY; CDR2 reads SVGAGI. V gave up 2 bases and J gave up 0 bases; unmatched junction bases: 3. The CDR3 is 15 amino acids. Data came from immunoSEQ multiplex PCR; TCRdb stores just in-frame clones and leaves some out. The sample consists of about 89,000 clones, more than 70% of them appearing once. The J gene is TRBJ1-1, the V gene TRBV6-5; 7 bases fit TRBD1. Sequencing input: peripheral blood. This receptor was obtained from a man in his 60s with acute or convalescent COVID-19. The DNA of the CDR3 is TGTGCCAGCAGTTACCAGACAGGGATGAACACTGAAGCTTTCTTT. Its translation is CASSYQTGMNTEAFF.